Each of the 27 T cell receptor beta chains below was sequenced from the same sample in a study of cytomegalovirus exposure and HLA in healthy donors. The study ran its PCR with 60 Vbeta and 13 Jbeta primers. Produced via immunoSEQ multiplex PCR; TCRdb's table is partial and in-frame only. The sample shows under 200,000 clones, 80% to 85% of them seen only once. Sequenced: PBMCs. All receptors derive from a man aged 25-45 years in good health and CMV-seronegative.

V gene TRBV5-4 combines with J gene TRBJ2-5; D may correspond to TRBD1 or TRBD2 (6 bases each). Germline V gene sequence: CDR1 SGHNT, CDR2 YYREEE (reference sequence). The germline V and J ends were trimmed by 4 bases and 5 bases, with 15 bases remaining between them. This CDR3 region has 14 residues. The CDR3, as DNA: TGTGCCAGCAGCATGGGGGGCCGTGAGGAGACCCAGTACTTC. Its translation is CASSMGGREETQYF.

V is TRBV7-9 and J is TRBJ2-3, with a tentative D call TRBD2 (6 bases). The V gene's germline CDR1 is SEHNR and CDR2 FQNEAQ (reference sequence). V was clipped by 1 base and J by 2 bases, with 10 bases between them. The CDR3 covers 15 residues. CDR3: CASSLVGGNTDTQYF. CDR3 sequence (DNA): TGTGCCAGCAGCTTAGTGGGGGGAAACACAGATACGCAGTATTTT.

The chain combines TRBV5-1 with TRBJ1-1; D is perhaps TRBD1 (6 bases). This CDR3 region has 13 residues. V was clipped by 4 bases and J by 5 bases, with 12 bases between them. Germline V gives CDR1 SGHRS, CDR2 YFSETQ. The CDR3 sequence is CASSATGLTEAFF. The CDR3 nucleotides are TGCGCCAGCAGCGCAACAGGGCTGACTGAAGCTTTCTTT.

The chain employs TRBV18 and TRBJ2-1; 11 bases agree with TRBD2. Trimming cost V 1 base and J 9 bases; bases outside gene matches: 17. This CDR3 comprises 19 residues. Germline CDR1 is KGHSH and CDR2 is LQKENI. The CDR3 is CASSPRIAGGPEGFGEQFF. As DNA, the CDR3 is TGTGCCAGCTCACCACGGATAGCGGGAGGGCCTGAAGGGTTCGGTGAGCAGTTCTTC.

The V and J genes are TRBV4-1 and TRBJ2-3; 7 bases fit TRBD2. This CDR3 has 16 residues. CDR1 is MGHRA, CDR2 YSYEKL, per germline. J gave up 2 bases and V 5 bases, and 10 bases lay outside the gene matches. CDR3: CASSGRVAGYTDTQYF. CDR3 in DNA: TGCGCCAGCAGCGGTCGGGTAGCGGGCTACACAGATACGCAGTATTTT.

This chain uses TRBV2 with TRBJ2-7; D is unresolved. There are 11 residues in the CDR3. CDR1 and CDR2 (germline): SNHLY, FYNNEI. V was trimmed by 4 bases and J by 2 bases, leaving 3 bases between them. CDR3 bases: TGTGCCAGCAGTGTTACCTACGAGCAGTACTTC. Protein: CASSVTYEQYF. The full variable domain, rest sourced from reference TRBV2 and TRBJ2-7, is EPEVTQTPSHQVTQMGQEVILRCVPISNHLYFYWYRQILGQKVEFLVSFYNNEISEKSEIFDDQFSVERPDGSNFTLKIRSTKLEDSAMYFCASSVTYEQYFGPGTRLTVT.

The chain has TRBV28 and TRBJ1-2, with TRBD1 as a possible D gene (5 bases). Trimming shortened V by 3 bases and J by 2 bases, and 16 bases separated the two germline ends. CDR1 is MDHEN and CDR2 is SYDVKM in the germline V gene. This CDR3 region has 16 residues. The CDR3 nucleotides read TGTGCCAGCAGTTTCCCCAATGGGGGGGGGAACTATGGCTACACCTTC. It codes for CASSFPNGGGNYGYTF.

The chain links TRBV15 to TRBJ2-2; perhaps TRBD1 as D (6 bases). The germline gives CDR1 LNHNV, CDR2 YYDKDF (reference sequence). The V and J ends lost 3 bases and 3 bases respectively, with 14 bases between them. The CDR3 has 16 residues. CDR3 sequence (DNA): TGTGCCACCAGCAGGGCACCGGGACATTACACCGGGGAGCTGTTTTTT. It encodes CATSRAPGHYTGELFF.

This sequence joins TRBV5-1 and TRBJ1-5, with D unclear. V lost 0 bases and J lost 4, with 5 bases in between. The germline CDR1 and CDR2 sequences are SGHRS and YFSETQ. This CDR3 has 13 residues. Here the CDR3 DNA reads TGCGCCAGCAGCTTGGCGGTTAATCAGCCCCAGCATTTT. It encodes CASSLAVNQPQHF.

This rearrangement joins TRBV5-1 to TRBJ2-2, with D unresolved. V was cut by 5 bases and J by 5 bases, with 4 bases left in between. This CDR3 contains 11 residues. CDR1 and CDR2 (germline): SGHRS, YFSETQ. The CDR3 reads CASRRTGELFF. Written as DNA, the CDR3 is TGCGCCAGCAGGCGGACCGGGGAGCTGTTTTTT.

For this clone: One end of the junction is discordant with germline, which a read error may explain. The chain couples TRBV7-9 to TRBJ1-2; possible D gene TRBD1, 5 bases. The CDR3 runs to 12 residues. Germline CDR1 and CDR2: SEHNR and FQNEAQ (reference sequence). The CDR3 region is CSSSWGGDGYTF. The CDR3 coding sequence is TGTTCCAGCAGCTGGGGGGGGGATGGCTACACCTTC.

The chain recombines TRBV27 with TRBJ2-1; the match to TRBD2 covers 13 bases. V was clipped by 4 bases and J by 5 bases; unmatched bases: 8. Germline CDR1 reads MNHEY; CDR2 reads SMNVEV (reference sequence). The length of the CDR3 is 17 residues. CDR3 sequence reads: CASSSTRLAGGDNEQFF. The CDR3 DNA follows: TGTGCCAGCAGTTCCACCCGACTAGCGGGGGGAGACAATGAGCAGTTCTTC.

This clone has only one observation. The chain joins TRBV5-1 to TRBJ1-6; D uncertain. Germline lookup yields CDR1 SGHRS and CDR2 YFSETQ. The CDR3 is 17 residues long. Trimming took off 7 bases at V and 8 bases at J, with 25 bases between the two ends. The CDR3 region is CASSNPGRGLSDSPLHF. The CDR3 DNA is TGCGCCAGCTCCAACCCCGGGCGAGGGCTTTCTGATTCACCCCTCCACTTT.

The chain has TRBV12-5 and TRBJ2-1; tentative D call: TRBD1 (6 bases). Germline V gives CDR1 LGHNT, CDR2 FRNRAP. V lost 7 bases to trimming and J lost 0 bases, with 10 bases between them. The CDR3 is made up of 14 amino acids. Here the CDR3 reads CASVPDSSYNEQFF. The CDR3 nucleotides read TGTGCTAGTGTCCCGGACAGCTCCTACAATGAGCAGTTCTTC.

The rearrangement links TRBV7-7 to TRBJ2-3, with D possibly being TRBD2 (6 bases). CDR1 and CDR2 from the germline V gene are SSHAT and FNYEAQ (reference sequence). V gave up 5 bases and J gave up 0 bases, with 12 bases separating them. The CDR3 is made up of 15 amino acids. CDR3 sequence: CASSRGLSSTDTQYF. The CDR3 coding sequence is TGTGCCAGCAGCCGGGGACTCTCTAGCACAGATACGCAGTATTTT.

The rearrangement uses TRBV6-5 and TRBJ2-7, with a weak D call TRBD1 (7 bases). Trimming took off 0 bases at V and 4 bases at J, with 10 bases between the two ends. CDR1 is MNHEY, CDR2 SVGAGI, per germline. The CDR3 consists of 14 residues. The CDR3 loop reads CASSYSRDRYEQYF. CDR3 nucleotides: TGTGCCAGCAGTTACTCGCGGGACAGATACGAGCAGTACTTC.

J is TRBJ2-7 and V is TRBV5-1, with D tentatively TRBD1 (6 bases). The V end lost 4 bases, the J end lost 2 bases, and 16 bases lay between the germline ends. This CDR3 comprises 15 residues. The germline CDR1 and CDR2 sequences are SGHRS and YFSETQ. The CDR3 nucleotides are TGCGCCAGCAGCCTTCAACAGGGCCCCACCTACGAGCAGTACTTC. Translated: CASSLQQGPTYEQYF.

The chain recombines TRBV7-9 with TRBJ2-7, with D possibly TRBD2 on 5 matching bases. The CDR3 runs to 14 residues. Looked up from germline, CDR1 is SEHNR and CDR2 is FQNEAQ (reference sequence). Trimming shortened V by 6 bases and J by 4 bases, and 16 bases separated the two germline ends. Here the CDR3 DNA reads TGTGCCAGCAGGCCGACGGGGAGTGTATACGAGCAGTACTTC. Residues: CASRPTGSVYEQYF.

This chain uses TRBV30 with TRBJ2-1; TRBD1 might be the D (5 bases). The CDR3 is 12 amino acids. Trimming cost V 3 bases and J 8 bases, with 11 bases left between them. Germline CDR1 is GTSNPN and CDR2 is SVGIG (reference sequence). The chain's CDR3 is CAWSAQGYEQFF. CDR3 sequence (DNA): TGTGCCTGGAGCGCCCAGGGTTATGAGCAGTTCTTC.

The V call is TRBV5-6, the J call TRBJ2-7; 10 bases map to TRBD2. J gave up 2 bases and V 0 bases, and 5 bases lay outside the gene matches. This CDR3 is built from 16 residues. Germline V lookup: CDR1 SGHDT, CDR2 YYEEEE. CDR3 region: CASSLAGGLATYEQYF. The DNA for the CDR3 is TGTGCCAGCAGCTTGGCCGGGGGACTAGCGACCTACGAGCAGTACTTC.

The genes are TRBV5-4 and TRBJ2-1, with 8 positions matching TRBD2. V was pared by 4 bases and J by 8 bases, with 8 bases of the junction left unmatched. This CDR3 contains 14 residues. Germline V gives CDR1 SGHNT, CDR2 YYREEE (reference sequence). DNA of the CDR3: TGTGCCAGCAGCCACCGGGAGGGTTCGGATGAGCAGTTCTTC. It encodes CASSHREGSDEQFF.

The rearrangement uses TRBV7-2 and TRBJ2-7, with 13 positions matching TRBD2. The V segment lost 5 bases and the J segment 0 bases; nucleotides outside the gene matches: 4. The germline V gene has CDR1 SGHTA and CDR2 FQGNSA. This CDR3 has 16 residues. The CDR3 reads CASSPWTSGSSYEQYF. CDR3 nucleotide sequence: TGTGCCAGCAGCCCATGGACTAGCGGGAGCTCCTACGAGCAGTACTTC. Full variable domain (rest looked up from reference TRBV7-2 and TRBJ2-7): GAGVSQSPSNKVTEKGKDVELRCDPISGHTALYWYRQSLGQGLEFLIYFQGNSAPDKSGLPSDRFSAERTGGSVSTLTIQRTQQEDSAVYLCASSPWTSGSSYEQYFGPGTRLTVT.

This chain connects TRBV6-1 to TRBJ1-6, with D hard to call. The germline V gene has CDR1 MNHNS and CDR2 SASEGT. The CDR3 runs to 18 residues. The V end was cut by 1 base, the J end by 0 bases, with 13 bases between. CDR3 nucleotide sequence: TGTGCCAGCAGTGAAGTACCACAGCCGAGCTCCTATAATTCACCCCTCCACTTT. Translating it yields CASSEVPQPSSYNSPLHF.

The V gene is TRBV6-4, the J gene TRBJ1-6; tentatively, D is TRBD1 (5 bases). Trimming stripped 0 bases from V and 6 bases from J, with 6 bases between. Germline V gene data show CDR1 as MRHNA and CDR2 as SNTAGT. The CDR3 length is 14 residues. CDR3 protein: CASSDSQGNSPLHF. In nucleotides, the CDR3 is TGTGCCAGCAGTGACTCGCAGGGTAATTCACCCCTCCACTTT.

The chain recombines TRBV5-4 with TRBJ1-1; TRBD1 agrees at 7 bases. Trimming at V came to 2 bases and at J to 1 base, leaving 2 bases not matched to a gene. Germline values: CDR1 SGHNT, CDR2 YYREEE (reference sequence). The CDR3 contains 14 residues. The CDR3 region has the DNA TGTGCCAGCAGCTTCCGGGACAGGAACACTGAAGCTTTCTTT. Its protein product is CASSFRDRNTEAFF.

The genes are TRBV6-6 and TRBJ1-5; D is possibly TRBD1 (5 bases). Germline-derived CDR1 and CDR2 are MNHNY and SVGAGI (reference sequence). V was trimmed by 8 bases and J by 4 bases, leaving 15 bases between them. This CDR3 region has 14 residues. The CDR3 DNA follows: TGTGCCAGCGGACAAATCGCTGGAAATCAGCCCCAGCATTTT. Protein: CASGQIAGNQPQHF.

The chain is built from TRBV7-6 and TRBJ1-6, with D unclear. The CDR3 is made up of 15 amino acids. V was shortened by 4 bases and J by 7 bases, with 14 bases between the two germline ends. CDR1 SGHVS and CDR2 FNYEAQ come from the germline V gene. The CDR3 loop reads CASSSTGKQNSPLHF. CDR3 coding DNA: TGTGCCAGCAGCTCAACCGGGAAACAAAATTCACCCCTCCACTTT. Filled out from reference TRBV7-6 and TRBJ1-6, the complete variable domain reads GAGVSQSPRYKVTKRGQDVALRCDPISGHVSLYWYRQALGQGPEFLTYFNYEAQQDKSGLPNDRFSAERPEGSISTLTIQRTEQRDSAMYRCASSSTGKQNSPLHFGNGTRLTVT.